This T cell receptor beta chain was profiled in a study of beta chain features in type 1 diabetes. A few counts support this clone. Its specificity is not known. Findings of the study overall: Patients with Type 1 diabetes showed moderately but significantly shorter TCRB CDR3s in all four CD4+ subsets.

Reverse transcription of all isolated RNA meant that expressed TCRB transcripts were sequenced. Method: immunoSEQ multiplex PCR; TCRdb's copy keeps in-frame clones and lacks some. The sample holds around 690,000 clones, around 12% seen once. The CDR3 extends over 14 amino acids. Germline V lookup: CDR1 SQVTM, CDR2 ANQGSEA. Trimming took off 5 bases at V and 2 bases at J, with 12 bases between the two ends. Sorting gave populations that all exceeded 98% purity. This clonotype was obtained from a man in his thirties or forties with type 1 diabetes. Sample: naive CD4+ T cells from blood. J is TRBJ2-2 and V is TRBV29-1; D unclear. The CDR3 sequence: CSVLEPTNTGELFF. CDR3 DNA sequence: TGCAGCGTTTTAGAGCCTACTAACACCGGGGAGCTGTTTTTT.